The entry below gives a single T cell receptor (beta chain) sequence along with its context. This sample is drawn from a study of blood T cell repertoires in COVID-19. Across the whole study: The origin of the acute and convalescent COVID-19 samples was the United States, Italy and Spain.

Original handling: Amplified reference gene primers provided the basis for estimating nucleated cell counts. Sequenced by immunoSEQ multiplex PCR; TCRdb stores in-frame clones only, minus some. The V and J calls and clone size come from that table; D and trimming were worked out from the DNA. Among approximately 170,000 clones listed, 83% were seen once. Patients of the Seattle cohort, enrolled during active infection, were followed longitudinally. This receptor was obtained from a woman aged 70 to 79 with COVID-19, enrolled during active disease. The specimen was peripheral blood.

The CDR3 sequence is CASSLARPTDGTDTQYF. The CDR3 DNA is TGTGCCAGCAGCTTGGCCAGGCCGACCGATGGGACAGATACGCAGTATTTT. The J gene is TRBJ2-3, the V gene TRBV5-4; no reliable D call. This CDR3 has 17 amino acids. Germline CDR1 and CDR2: SGHNT and YYREEE (reference sequence). The V end lost 0 bases, the J end lost 3 bases, and 17 bases lay between the germline ends.